The 8 T cell receptor beta chains below were found in one sample sequenced in a study of OX40 agonist ivuxolimab in advanced cancers. Assay: immunoSEQ multiplex PCR; the TCRdb copy retains only in-frame clones and omits some. The sample holds 90,000 or so clones, around 87% seen once. This specimen was CD4+ or CD8+ T cells sorted from blood, taken in a trial of the OX40 agonist ivuxolimab. These receptors were obtained from an adult with an advanced solid tumor such as melanoma, head and neck, liver or kidney cancer.

V gene TRBV10-1 combines with J gene TRBJ2-7, with 7 bases lining up with TRBD1. CDR1 and CDR2 (germline): WNHNN, SYGVQD (reference sequence). J lost 3 bases, V lost 3 bases, and 14 bases had no gene match. The CDR3 extends over 17 amino acids. The CDR3 DNA reads TGCGCCAGCAGTGATTGGGCCCAGGGGGATAATTTCTACGAGCAGTACTTC. Its protein is CASSDWAQGDNFYEQYF.

The chain carries TRBV19 and TRBJ1-2; D unclear. The germline V gene has CDR1 LNHDA and CDR2 SQIVND (reference sequence). Trimming cost V 4 bases and J 4 bases, with 10 bases left between them. CDR3 length equals 13 residues. The CDR3 DNA is TGTGCCAGTAGTACCGGACCCGGCTATGGCTACACCTTC. Translation: CASSTGPGYGYTF.

The chain joins TRBV5-6 to TRBJ1-4, with D unclear. V shed 0 bases and J shed 3 bases, with 12 bases lying between them. The CDR3 has 16 residues. CDR1 is SGHDT and CDR2 is YYEEEE in the germline V gene. CDR3 nucleotide sequence: TGTGCCAGCAGCTTGGGGATCCGGGCCTCTAATGAAAAACTGTTTTTT. Translating gives CASSLGIRASNEKLFF.

This clone showed up just once. The V gene is TRBV28, the J gene TRBJ2-7; D possibly corresponds to TRBD1 (6 bases). This CDR3 spans 12 amino acids. Trimming stripped 6 bases from V and 6 bases from J, with 12 bases between. Germline CDR1 and CDR2: MDHEN and SYDVKM. CDR3 bases: TGTGCCAGCAGCAGGGGCGAACTCGAGCAGTACTTC. Its protein product is CASSRGELEQYF.

The rearrangement joins TRBV6-1 to TRBJ1-1, with D perhaps matching TRBD1 (5 bases). Trimming pared 6 bases from V and 3 bases from J, leaving 11 bases between. Per germline, CDR1 MNHNS and CDR2 SASEGT. The CDR3 is 13 residues long. CDR3 amino acids: CASRRRGDTEAFF. The CDR3 nucleotides read TGTGCCAGCAGACGGAGAGGGGACACTGAAGCTTTCTTT.

V gene TRBV6-5 combines with J gene TRBJ2-7; TRBD2 might be the D (5 bases). Germline V lookup: CDR1 MNHEY, CDR2 SVGAGI. The CDR3 is made up of 15 amino acids. Trimming took 3 bases from V and 2 from J, leaving 14 bases between them. The CDR3 spells CASSYGSGAAYEQYF. CDR3 nucleotide sequence: TGTGCCAGCAGTTATGGAAGCGGAGCTGCCTACGAGCAGTACTTC.

This chain joins TRBV6-5 and TRBJ1-1, with a possible D match to TRBD1 (5 bases). The V gene lost 5 bases and the J gene lost 3 bases, with 10 bases spanning the gap. This CDR3 contains 13 residues. Germline V lookup: CDR1 MNHEY, CDR2 SVGAGI. CDR3: CASSPPGYTEAFF. The DNA of the CDR3 is TGTGCCAGCAGTCCCCCAGGGTACACTGAAGCTTTCTTT.

This rearrangement joins TRBV6-5 to TRBJ1-2; no reliable D call. V was cut by 7 bases and J by 4 bases, with 7 bases left in between. This CDR3 comprises 11 residues. Germline V gives CDR1 MNHEY, CDR2 SVGAGI. The CDR3 region is CASNEFYGYTF. DNA for the CDR3: TGTGCCAGCAACGAATTCTATGGCTACACCTTC.